The 4 T cell receptor beta chains reported below all come from one sample, sequenced in a study of T-cell reconstitution after alpha-beta-depleted transplantation in children. TCRbeta library construction was performed incorporating unique molecular identifiers. TCRdb re-derived calls from the PCR reads in MiXCR, one entry per CDR3 protein. The sample shows 280,000 or so distinct CDR3 sequences, 11% of them seen only once. Sequenced here: peripheral blood, sampled 180 days after TCRalphabeta/CD19-depleted stem cell transplant. These receptor sequences come from a male patient under 10 years old who had a stem cell transplant for chronic granulomatous disease, so the T cells may come from the graft donor.

The chain employs TRBV5-6 and TRBJ2-3; TRBD2 aligns across 10 bases. The CDR3 is made up of 18 amino acids. V was pared by 0 bases and J by 2 bases, with 9 bases of the junction left unmatched. Germline V lookup: CDR1 SGHDT, CDR2 YYEEEE. The CDR3 sequence is CASSLAPRTSGHTDTQYF. As DNA, the CDR3 is TGTGCCAGCAGCTTGGCGCCCCGGACTAGCGGCCACACAGATACGCAGTATTTT. The complete variable domain, with remaining parts taken from reference TRBV5-6 and TRBJ2-3, reads DAGVTQSPTHLIKTRGQQVTLRCSPKSGHDTVSWYQQALGQGPQFIFQYYEEEERQRGNFPDRFSGHQFPNYSSELNVNALLLGDSALYLCASSLAPRTSGHTDTQYFGPGTRLTVL.

This clonotype came up many times. The J gene is TRBJ2-7, the V gene TRBV28; the match to TRBD2 covers 7 bases. Germline V gene sequence: CDR1 MDHEN, CDR2 SYDVKM. Trimming removed 3 bases from V and 12 bases from J; junction bases left unmatched: 5. This CDR3 is built from 11 residues. The CDR3 bases are TGTGCCAGCAGTTTTTTGCGGGAGTCGTACTTC. Translating gives CASSFLRESYF.

This clonotype appeared many times. The chain couples TRBV15 to TRBJ2-6; no clear D. CDR1 and CDR2 from the germline V gene are LNHNV and YYDKDF (reference sequence). Trimming pared 8 bases from V and 10 bases from J, leaving 18 bases between. This CDR3 has 14 residues. The CDR3 loop is CATGISNMGNVLTF. As DNA, the CDR3 is TGTGCCACCGGGATCTCTAATATGGGTAACGTCCTGACTTTC.

The rearrangement uses TRBV20-1 and TRBJ2-7; 9 bases agree with TRBD2. V was pared by 8 bases and J by 4 bases, with 21 bases of the junction left unmatched. Looked up from germline, CDR1 is DFQATT and CDR2 is SNEGSKA (reference sequence). The CDR3 runs 17 residues. CDR3 bases: TGCAGTACTCCCCGTCCGATTAGACTAGCGGATAGATACGAGCAGTACTTC. It encodes CSTPRPIRLADRYEQYF.